This is a list of T cell receptor beta chains from one sample in a study of shared clonotypes between healthy human individuals. Repertoires were generated with immunoSEQ multiplex PCR, while TCRdb's copy carries only in-frame clones and drops some. The table lists about 1,900,000 clones, about 95% of them singletons. The sequencing sample was made of naive CD8+ T cells sorted from blood. These receptors were obtained from a man aged 18 to 29 in good health. Both conserved end residues are part of each CDR3. The order of the fields is CDR3 protein, V gene, J gene.

CDR3: CASSLVPLKIDNEQFF
V: TRBV5-4
J: TRBJ2-1

CDR3: CASSLGGWGTDTQYF
V: TRBV7-9
J: TRBJ2-3

CDR3: CASSHDRDTTYEQYF
V: TRBV4-1
J: TRBJ2-7

CDR3: CAWSVARVDTEAFF
V: TRBV30
J: TRBJ1-1

CDR3: CASSQESGGEQYF
V: TRBV14
J: TRBJ2-7

CDR3: CSVAGQKNYGYTF
V: TRBV29-1
J: TRBJ1-2

CDR3: CASSLPYDRDLKETQYF
V: TRBV28
J: TRBJ2-5

CDR3: CASSSPGESNTGELFF
V: TRBV11-3
J: TRBJ2-2

CDR3: CASSSQGRTDTQYF
V: TRBV11-2
J: TRBJ2-3

CDR3: CASSLRAFYEQYF
V: TRBV5-6
J: TRBJ2-7

CDR3: CASSLGAGTGLNTEAFF
V: TRBV27
J: TRBJ1-1

CDR3: CASSYLQHYGYTF
V: TRBV6-5
J: TRBJ1-2

CDR3: CSVEVRLGQPQETQYF
V: TRBV29-1
J: TRBJ2-5

CDR3: CASNPGQVSRSAFF
V: TRBV2
J: TRBJ1-1

CDR3: CASSWTSGNYEQYF
V: TRBV11-2
J: TRBJ2-7